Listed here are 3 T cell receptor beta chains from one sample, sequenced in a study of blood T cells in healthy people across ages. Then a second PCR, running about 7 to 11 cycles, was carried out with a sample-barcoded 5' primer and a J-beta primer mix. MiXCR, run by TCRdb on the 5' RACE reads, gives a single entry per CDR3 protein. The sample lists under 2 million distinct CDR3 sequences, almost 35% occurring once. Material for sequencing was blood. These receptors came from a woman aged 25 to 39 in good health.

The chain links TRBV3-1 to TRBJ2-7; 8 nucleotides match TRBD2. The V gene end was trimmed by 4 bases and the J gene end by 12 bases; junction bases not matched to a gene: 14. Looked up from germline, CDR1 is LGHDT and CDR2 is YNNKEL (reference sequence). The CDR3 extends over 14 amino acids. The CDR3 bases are TGTGCCAGCAGCCTCGGATGGCGCGAGCGGGAGAGGTACTTC. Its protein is CASSLGWRERERYF.

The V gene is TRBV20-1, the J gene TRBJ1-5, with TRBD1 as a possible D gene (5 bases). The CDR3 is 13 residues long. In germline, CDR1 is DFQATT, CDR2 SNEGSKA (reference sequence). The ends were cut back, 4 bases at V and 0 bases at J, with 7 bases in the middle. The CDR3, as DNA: TGCAGTGCTACCAGGGATAGCAATCAGCCCCAGCATTTT. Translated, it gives CSATRDSNQPQHF.

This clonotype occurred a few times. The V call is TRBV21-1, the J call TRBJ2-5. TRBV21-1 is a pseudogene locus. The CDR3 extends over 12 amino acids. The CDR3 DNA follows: TGTGCCAGCAGGTTGACGCAAGAGACCCAGTACTTC. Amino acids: CASRLTQETQYF.